This T cell receptor beta chain was captured in a study of T cell clonality in common variable immunodeficiency. Findings and limits, study-wide: Common variable immunodeficiency TCR beta sequences reportedly had fewer deletions and N-nucleotide insertions.

The table came from immunoSEQ multiplex PCR; TCRdb's copy has only in-frame clones and leaves some out. The record shows roughly 7,000 clones for this sample, with no singletons present. Of CVID subjects, under 16 were female and around 27 male, mean age 40. Most patients and controls had Caucasian heritage. All CVID subjects were on immunoglobulin replacement for at least one year. Germline V gene data show CDR1 as LNHDA and CDR2 as SQIVND (reference sequence). This CDR3 region has 16 residues. Trimming left V 6 bases short and J 0 bases short, with 17 bases between. Worth noting for this clone: Antigen unknown. With the read ending 3 residues before the CDR3 end, the germline J gene is used to fill in that end.

The J gene is TRBJ1-1, the V gene TRBV19, with a possible D match to TRBD1 (6 bases). This clonotype was obtained from a human donor with common variable immunodeficiency. The sequenced sample was peripheral blood mononuclear cells. The CDR3 DNA, read in part, is TGTGCCAGTAGACACTTACAGGGAACTATGAACACTGAA. Residues: CASRHLQGTMNTE. The entire CDR3 protein is CASRHLQGTMNTEAFF.